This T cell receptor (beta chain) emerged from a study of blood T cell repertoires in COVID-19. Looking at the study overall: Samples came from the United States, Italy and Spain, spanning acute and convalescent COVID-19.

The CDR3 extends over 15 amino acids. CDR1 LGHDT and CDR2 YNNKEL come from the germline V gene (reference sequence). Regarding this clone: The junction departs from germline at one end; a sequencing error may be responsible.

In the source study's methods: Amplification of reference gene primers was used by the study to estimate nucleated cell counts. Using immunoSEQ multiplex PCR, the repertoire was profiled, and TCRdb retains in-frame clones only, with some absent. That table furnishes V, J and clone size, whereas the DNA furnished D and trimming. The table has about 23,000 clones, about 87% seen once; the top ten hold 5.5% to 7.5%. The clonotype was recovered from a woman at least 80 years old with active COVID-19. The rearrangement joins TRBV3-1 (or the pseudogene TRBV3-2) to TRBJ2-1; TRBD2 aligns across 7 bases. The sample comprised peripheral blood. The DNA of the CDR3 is TGTGCCAGCAGCCGGGACTATCTCTCCTTCAATGAGCAGTTCTTC. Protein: CASSRDYLSFNEQFF.